This TCR beta chain derives from a study of post-analysis software for immune sequencing data. Study as a whole: Recorded subtypes: relapsing-remitting, secondary progressive, progressive-relapsing; some patients unannotated.

CDR3 length equals 13 residues. Germline V gene data show CDR1 as SGHRS and CDR2 as YFSETQ. Trimming cost V 0 bases and J 11 bases; bases outside gene matches: 4. Of note for this clonotype: What it binds is unknown.

Study results and caveats: The study found TRBV5-6, TRBV5-1 and TRBV20-1 among roughly 5 TRBV segments more frequent in patients than controls. Under F measure analysis, samples from one preparation batch co-clustered strongly. Significantly lower normalized Chao1 diversity was seen in multiple sclerosis patients than in controls.

cDNA libraries for TCR beta contained unique molecular identifiers. From the PCR reads, TCRdb called clonotypes with MiXCR, one entry per CDR3 protein. The data contain about 620,000 distinct CDR3 sequences, 44% of them seen just once; the ten biggest clones take up under 2%. This chain links TRBV5-1 with TRBJ1-1; 10 bases align to TRBD1. The sequencing sample was made of blood. This TCR was recovered from a girl between 5 and 17 years old with multiple sclerosis. CDR3 amino acids: CASSLADRGGAFF. DNA for the CDR3: TGCGCCAGCAGCTTGGCGGACAGGGGGGGGGCTTTCTTT.